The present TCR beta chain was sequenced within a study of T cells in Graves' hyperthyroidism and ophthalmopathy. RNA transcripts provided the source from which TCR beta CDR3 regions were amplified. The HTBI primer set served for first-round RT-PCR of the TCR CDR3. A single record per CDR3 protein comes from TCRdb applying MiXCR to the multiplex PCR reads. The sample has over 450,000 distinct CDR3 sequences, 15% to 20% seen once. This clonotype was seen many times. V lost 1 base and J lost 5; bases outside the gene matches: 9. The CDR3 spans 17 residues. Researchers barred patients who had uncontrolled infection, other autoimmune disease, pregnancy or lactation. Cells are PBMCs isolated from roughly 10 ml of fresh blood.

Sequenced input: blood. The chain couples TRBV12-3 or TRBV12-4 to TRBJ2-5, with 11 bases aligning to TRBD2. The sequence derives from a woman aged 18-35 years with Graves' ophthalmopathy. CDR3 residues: CASSLGPSGGPQETQYF. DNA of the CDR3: TGTGCCAGCAGTTTAGGCCCTAGCGGGGGGCCACAGGAGACCCAGTACTTC.